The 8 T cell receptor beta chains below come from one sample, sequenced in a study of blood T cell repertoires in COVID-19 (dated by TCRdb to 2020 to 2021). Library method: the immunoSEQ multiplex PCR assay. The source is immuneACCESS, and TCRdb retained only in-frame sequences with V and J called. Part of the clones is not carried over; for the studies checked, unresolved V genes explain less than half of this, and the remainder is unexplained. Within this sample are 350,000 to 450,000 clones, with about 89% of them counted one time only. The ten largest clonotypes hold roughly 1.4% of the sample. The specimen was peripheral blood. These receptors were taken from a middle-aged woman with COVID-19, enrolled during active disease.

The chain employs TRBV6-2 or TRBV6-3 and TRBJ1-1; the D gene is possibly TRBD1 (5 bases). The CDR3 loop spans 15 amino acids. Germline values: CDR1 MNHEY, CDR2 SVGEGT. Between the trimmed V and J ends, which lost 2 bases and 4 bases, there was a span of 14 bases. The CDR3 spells CASSYLSGGGTEAFF. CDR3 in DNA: TGTGCCAGCAGTTACCTCTCGGGGGGGGGCACTGAAGCTTTCTTT.

This chain's CDR3 is CASSQGQGLRNTEAFF. In DNA form, the CDR3 reads TGCGCCAGCAGCCAAGGACAGGGCCTTCGGAACACTGAAGCTTTCTTT. This chain connects TRBV4-1 to TRBJ1-1; TRBD1 aligns across 7 bases. CDR1 and CDR2 from the germline V gene are MGHRA and YSYEKL. The CDR3 covers 16 residues. V lost 1 base to trimming and J lost 1 base; unmatched junction nucleotides: 6.

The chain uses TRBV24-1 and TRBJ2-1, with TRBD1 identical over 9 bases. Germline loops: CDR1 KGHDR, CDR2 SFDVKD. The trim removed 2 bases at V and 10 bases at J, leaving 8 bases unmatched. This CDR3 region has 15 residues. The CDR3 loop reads CATSDSSHRGPEQFF. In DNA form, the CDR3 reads TGTGCCACCAGTGATTCGAGTCACAGGGGGCCGGAGCAGTTCTTC.

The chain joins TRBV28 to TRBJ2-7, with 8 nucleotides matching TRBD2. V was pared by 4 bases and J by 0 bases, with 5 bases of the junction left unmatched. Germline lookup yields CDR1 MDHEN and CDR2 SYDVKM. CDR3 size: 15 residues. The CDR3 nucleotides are TGTGCCAGCAGTTCGGGGGGGACCACCTCCTACGAGCAGTACTTC. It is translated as CASSSGGTTSYEQYF.

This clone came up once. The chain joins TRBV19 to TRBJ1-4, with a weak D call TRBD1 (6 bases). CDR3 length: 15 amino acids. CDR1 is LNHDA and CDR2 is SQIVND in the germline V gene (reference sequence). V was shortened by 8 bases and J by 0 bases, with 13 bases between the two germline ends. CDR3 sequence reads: CASGGRGTTNEKLFF. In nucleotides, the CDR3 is TGTGCCAGTGGGGGCAGGGGAACAACTAATGAAAAACTGTTTTTT.

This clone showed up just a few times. CDR3 in DNA: TGTGCCAGCAGTTTATTCCAGGGATATGGCTACACCTTC. Amino acid sequence: CASSLFQGYGYTF. The chain recombines TRBV28 with TRBJ1-2, with D perhaps matching TRBD1 (5 bases). The V end was cut by 1 base, the J end by 5 bases, with 8 bases between. Germline loops: CDR1 MDHEN, CDR2 SYDVKM. The CDR3 covers 13 residues.

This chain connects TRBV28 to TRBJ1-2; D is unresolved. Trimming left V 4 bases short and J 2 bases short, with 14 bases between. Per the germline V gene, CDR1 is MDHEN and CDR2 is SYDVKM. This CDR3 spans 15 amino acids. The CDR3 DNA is TGTGCCAGCAGTTCCTCCCTTGCGGGCAACTATGGCTACACCTTC. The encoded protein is CASSSSLAGNYGYTF.

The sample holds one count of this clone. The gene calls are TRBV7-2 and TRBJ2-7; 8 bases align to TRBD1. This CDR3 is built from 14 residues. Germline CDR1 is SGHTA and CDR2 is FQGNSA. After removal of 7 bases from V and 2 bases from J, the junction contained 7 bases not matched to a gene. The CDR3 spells CASKFGQGTYEQYF. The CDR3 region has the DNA TGTGCCAGCAAATTTGGACAGGGAACCTACGAGCAGTACTTC.